Listed below are T cell receptor beta chains from one sample, sequenced in a study of blood T cell repertoires in COVID-19. TCRdb keeps only in-frame clones here, not all; method: immunoSEQ multiplex PCR. Here the sample spans roughly 100,000 clones, approximately 80% being singletons. The source material was peripheral blood. Every receptor here comes from a man in his 60s with acute or convalescent COVID-19. Both conserved end residues are part of each CDR3. D genes are given only for firm matches. Clone size is given for some rows only: seen once, a few or many times, or a class if the clone is expanded.

V	size	J	D	CDR3	DNA
TRBV2	NA	TRBJ2-7	TRBD2	CASSELTSYSNEQYF	TGTGCCAGCAGTGAATTGACTAGCTATTCCAACGAGCAGTACTTC
TRBV5-1	NA	TRBJ2-5	TRBD2	CASSLQTSGETQYF	TGCGCCAGCAGCTTGCAGACTAGCGGGGAGACCCAGTACTTC
TRBV9	NA	TRBJ2-1	NA	CASSVVADTFYNEQFF	TGTGCCAGCAGCGTAGTAGCGGACACCTTTTACAATGAGCAGTTCTTC
TRBV6-5	NA	TRBJ1-4	NA	CASRRGFLANEKLFF	TGTGCCAGCAGACGAGGGTTCTTGGCTAATGAAAAACTGTTTTTT
TRBV29-1	once	TRBJ2-1	NA	CSVEGRGGRLDNEQFF	TGCAGCGTTGAAGGGAGAGGAGGGCGTCTCGACAATGAGCAGTTCTTC
TRBV7-3	NA	TRBJ2-2	TRBD2	CASSLAAGGRTGELFF	TGTGCCAGCAGCTTAGCGGCGGGAGGGCGCACCGGGGAGCTGTTTTTT
TRBV25-1	NA	TRBJ1-3	NA	CASSELGNTIYF	TGTGCCAGCAGTGAACTGGGAAACACCATATATTTT
TRBV5-1	NA	TRBJ2-1	NA	CASSLPRGGDYNEQFF	TGCGCCAGCAGCTTGCCGAGGGGCGGGGACTACAATGAGCAGTTCTTC
TRBV27	NA	TRBJ2-7	NA	CASSLSYRSTYEQYF	TGTGCCAGCAGTTTATCCTACAGGAGTACCTACGAGCAGTACTTC
TRBV9	NA	TRBJ1-3	TRBD1	CASSVETGVGNTIYF	TGTGCCAGCAGCGTAGAAACAGGGGTCGGGAACACCATATATTTT
TRBV5-4	NA	TRBJ1-6	TRBD1	CASSIRQGSNSPLHF	TGTGCCAGCAGCATCAGACAGGGGAGTAATTCACCCCTCCACTTT
TRBV5-1	NA	TRBJ2-2	TRBD2	CASSPLAGDTGELFF	TGCGCCAGCAGTCCCCTAGCGGGAGACACCGGGGAGCTGTTTTTT
TRBV19	NA	TRBJ2-1	TRBD1	CASSIRQGAHNEQFF	TGTGCCAGTAGTATAAGGCAGGGGGCCCACAATGAGCAGTTCTTC
TRBV5-1	NA	TRBJ2-1	TRBD2	CASSLAGLAGANEQFF	TGCGCCAGCAGCTTGGCCGGCCTAGCGGGAGCAAATGAGCAGTTCTTC
TRBV7-3	once	TRBJ2-2	TRBD1	CASSFPGPGGEDPTGELFF	TGTGCCAGCAGTTTCCCCGGGCCAGGGGGAGAAGACCCCACCGGGGAGCTGTTTTTT
TRBV5-1	NA	TRBJ2-5	TRBD2	CASRGNSGGRETQYF	TGCGCCAGCAGAGGTAATAGCGGGGGGCGAGAGACCCAGTACTTC
TRBV27	few	TRBJ2-2	NA	CASSLSGRMNTGELFF	TGTGCCAGCAGTTTATCGGGCAGAATGAACACCGGGGAGCTGTTTTTT
TRBV11-3	NA	TRBJ2-2	NA	CASSYAVTGELFF	TGTGCCAGCAGCTACGCGGTTACCGGGGAGCTGTTTTTT
TRBV12-2	few	TRBJ2-1	NA	CASRLVAGKTLNEQFF	TGTGCAAGTCGCTTAGTAGCGGGTAAGACTTTGAATGAGCAGTTCTTC
TRBV5-5	NA	TRBJ2-5	TRBD1	CASSPTWDRGETQYF	TGTGCCAGCAGCCCGACATGGGACAGGGGAGAGACCCAGTACTTC
TRBV7-8	NA	TRBJ2-2	NA	CASSLDRALTGELFF	TGTGCCAGCAGCTTAGACAGGGCCCTCACCGGGGAGCTGTTTTTT
TRBV19	NA	TRBJ1-1	NA	CASSIQVNTEAFF	TGTGCCAGTAGTATACAGGTGAACACTGAAGCTTTCTTT
TRBV7-2	NA	TRBJ2-7	NA	CASSAGAYEQYF	TGTGCCAGCAGCGCCGGGGCCTACGAGCAGTACTTC
TRBV5-6	NA	TRBJ2-3	NA	CASSNRLVGDTQYF	TGTGCCAGCAGCAACCGACTAGTAGGAGATACGCAGTATTTT
TRBV4-2	NA	TRBJ1-2	TRBD1	CASSQEHRGYGYTF	TGTGCCAGCAGCCAAGAGCACAGGGGATATGGCTACACCTTC
TRBV5-3	NA	TRBJ2-7	TRBD2	CARSYVWRGGSYEQYF	TGTGCCAGAAGCTACGTATGGCGGGGGGGCTCCTACGAGCAGTACTTC
TRBV19	NA	TRBJ1-5	NA	CASSLFPLTGTNQPQHF	TGTGCCAGTAGCCTCTTCCCACTGACAGGAACTAATCAGCCCCAGCATTTT
TRBV9	NA	TRBJ2-2	NA	CASSGAGNTGELFF	TGTGCCAGCAGCGGAGCCGGGAACACCGGGGAGCTGTTTTTT
TRBV24-1	few	TRBJ2-7	NA	CATSDPASEQYF	TGTGCCACCAGTGATCCCGCCAGCGAGCAGTACTTC
TRBV10-3	NA	TRBJ1-1	NA	CAISETSGNTEAFF	TGTGCCATCAGTGAGACTTCAGGGAACACTGAAGCTTTCTTT
TRBV6-1	few	TRBJ1-5	NA	CASSGIIAAASVQPQHF	TGTGCCAGCAGTGGTATTATAGCGGCGGCTAGTGTTCAGCCCCAGCATTTT
TRBV7-3	NA	TRBJ2-7	TRBD2	CASSQSGGDYEQYF	TGTGCCAGCAGTCAAAGCGGGGGGGACTACGAGCAGTACTTC
TRBV5-1	NA	TRBJ2-1	NA	CASSLFTGHEQFF	TGCGCCAGCAGCTTGTTTACAGGGCATGAGCAGTTCTTC
TRBV5-6	NA	TRBJ1-3	NA	CASSPGGARNTIYF	TGTGCCAGCAGCCCTGGGGGGGCTCGAAACACCATATATTTT
TRBV7-8	NA	TRBJ1-1	TRBD1	CASSSKDRVTEAFF	TGTGCCAGCAGCTCCAAAGACAGGGTCACTGAAGCTTTCTTT